This T cell receptor (beta chain) was captured by sequencing in a study of blood T cell repertoires in COVID-19. Overall study context: Samples of COVID-19 (acute and convalescent) were obtained from the United States, Italy and Spain.

Sequencing was performed with immunoSEQ multiplex PCR; in TCRdb, only in-frame clones are kept and a portion is missing. The sample contains some 250,000 clones, 70% to 90% of which appear only once. Per germline, CDR1 MNHEY and CDR2 SMNVEV (reference sequence). The CDR3 is 12 residues long. V gave up 4 bases and J gave up 11 bases, with 14 bases separating them. Sequenced: peripheral blood. This rearrangement joins TRBV27 to TRBJ1-1; D is ambiguous. The receptor's source is a woman aged 40 to 55 who had recovered from COVID-19. CDR3 bases: TGTGCCAGCAGTTCCCAGACCGGCGGGGCTTTCTTT. Translating gives CASSSQTGGAFF.